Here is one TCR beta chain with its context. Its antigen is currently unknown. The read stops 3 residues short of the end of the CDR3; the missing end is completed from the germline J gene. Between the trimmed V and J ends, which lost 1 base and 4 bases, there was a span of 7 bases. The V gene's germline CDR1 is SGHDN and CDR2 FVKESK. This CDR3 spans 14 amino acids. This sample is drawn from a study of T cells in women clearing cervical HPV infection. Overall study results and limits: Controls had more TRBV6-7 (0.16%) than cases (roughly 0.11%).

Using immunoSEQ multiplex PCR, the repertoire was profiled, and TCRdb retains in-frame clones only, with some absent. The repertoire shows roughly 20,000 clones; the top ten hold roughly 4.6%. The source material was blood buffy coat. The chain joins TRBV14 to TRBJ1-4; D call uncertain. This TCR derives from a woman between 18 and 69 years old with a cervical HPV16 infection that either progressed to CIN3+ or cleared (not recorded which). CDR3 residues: CASSQVGLNEKLFF. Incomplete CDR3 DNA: TGTGCCAGCAGCCAAGTAGGGCTTAATGAAAAA.